This T cell receptor (beta chain) was observed in a study of cytomegalovirus exposure and HLA in healthy donors. Study overall: A prior study identified just under 120 million unique TCR beta sequences from 180 million or so T cells. Points from the study as a whole: Cytomegalovirus association was assigned to approximately 160 TCR beta chains. With later analysis, a missense DCLRE1C variant became linked to TCR beta V- and J-gene trimming.

Both 60 Vbeta primers and 13 Jbeta primers went into the PCR. Sequencing used immunoSEQ multiplex PCR; TCRdb keeps in-frame clones, though not all of them. The table lists 85,000 to 110,000 clones, around 77% of them singletons. Concerning this clone itself: The antigen is undetermined.

This CDR3 has 16 residues. Germline lookup yields CDR1 KGHSH and CDR2 LQKENI. V dropped 1 base and J dropped 4 bases, with 17 bases sitting between them. Each donor was healthy, and each was a bone marrow donor. V is TRBV18 and J is TRBJ2-7, with D possibly matching TRBD2 (5 bases). The sequence was obtained from a man in his forties or fifties in good health and CMV-seropositive. The sequenced material came from PBMCs. DNA of the CDR3: TGTGCCAGCTCACCACAGGAGGCGAGGACGGGTTACGAGCAGTACTTC. Protein sequence: CASSPQEARTGYEQYF.